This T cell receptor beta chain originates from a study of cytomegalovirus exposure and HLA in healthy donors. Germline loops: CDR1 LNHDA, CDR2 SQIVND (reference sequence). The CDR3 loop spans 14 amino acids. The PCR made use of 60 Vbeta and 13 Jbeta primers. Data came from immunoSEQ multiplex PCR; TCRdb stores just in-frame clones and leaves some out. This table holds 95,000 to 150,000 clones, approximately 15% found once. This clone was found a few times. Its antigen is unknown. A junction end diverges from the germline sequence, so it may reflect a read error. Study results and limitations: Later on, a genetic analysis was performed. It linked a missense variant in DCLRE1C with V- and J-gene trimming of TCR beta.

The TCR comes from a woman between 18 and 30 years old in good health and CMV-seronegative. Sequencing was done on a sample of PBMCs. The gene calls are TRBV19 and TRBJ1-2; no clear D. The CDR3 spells CASSLESERYGYTF. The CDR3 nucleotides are TGTGCCAGTAGTCTAGAATCGGAGCGCTATGGCTACACCTTC. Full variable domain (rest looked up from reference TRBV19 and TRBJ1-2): DGGITQSPKYLFRKEGQNVTLSCEQNLNHDAMYWYRQDPGQGLRLIYYSQIVNDFQKGDIAEGYSVSREKKESFPLTVTSAQKNPTAFYLCASSLESERYGYTFGSGTRLTVV.